One sample yielded the 24 T cell receptor beta chains listed below, sequenced in a study of CD4 and CD8 cells across lung adenocarcinoma regions. TCRdb analysed the PCR reads with MiXCR anew, one entry per CDR3 protein. The top ten hold less than 90% of the sample, which has about 11,000 distinct CDR3 sequences, around three fifths seen once. Sequencing was carried out using CD8+ T cells from the margin of a lung tumor. The receptors were sampled from a male donor with lung adenocarcinoma. The CD4 and CD8 labels of this study may be unreliable.

This clonotype was detected only a few times. V and J are TRBV27 and TRBJ2-1; 11 bases fit TRBD2. CDR1 is MNHEY and CDR2 is SMNVEV in the germline V gene (reference sequence). The CDR3 extends over 17 amino acids. V shed 6 bases and J 4 bases; nucleotides not matched to a gene: 11. The CDR3 sequence is CASRHIAGGPRYNEQFF. As DNA, the CDR3 is TGTGCCAGCAGACACATAGCGGGAGGGCCAAGATACAATGAGCAGTTCTTC.

The chain joins TRBV6-1 to TRBJ2-3; 10 bases match TRBD1. Per the germline V gene, CDR1 is MNHNS and CDR2 is SASEGT. Trimming removed 9 bases from V and 8 bases from J; junction bases left unmatched: 17. This CDR3 spans 16 amino acids. The CDR3 here is CASRLDRGSQSATQYF. The CDR3 nucleotides read TGTGCCAGTCGCTTGGACAGGGGGTCCCAGAGCGCTACGCAGTATTTT.

This clonotype was counted a few times. The chain uses TRBV6-1 and TRBJ2-2, with 9 bases matching TRBD2. Germline CDR1 is MNHNS and CDR2 is SASEGT. The CDR3 totals 17 residues. V was pared by 6 bases and J by 6 bases, with 14 bases of the junction left unmatched. The CDR3 here is CASSQSGGGAVAGELFF. CDR3 DNA: TGTGCCAGCAGCCAATCGGGCGGGGGGGCAGTTGCCGGGGAGCTGTTTTTT.

The table lists this clonotype with a few counts. The chain couples TRBV7-2 to TRBJ1-2, with D possibly TRBD1 on 6 matching bases. Germline V gene lookup returns CDR1 SGHTA and CDR2 FQGNSA. The CDR3 is 14 amino acids. Between the trimmed V and J ends, which lost 3 bases and 4 bases, there was a span of 12 bases. CDR3 region: CASSFGGPSYGYTF. The CDR3 nucleotides are TGTGCCAGCAGCTTCGGGGGCCCTAGCTATGGCTACACCTTC.

As to this clonotype: The junction shows a germline mismatch at one end, possibly a read error. The chain joins TRBV25-1 to TRBJ2-1, with 8 nucleotides matching TRBD2. The CDR3 length is 18 residues. Germline-derived CDR1 and CDR2 are MGHDK and SYGVNS. CDR3 in amino acids: CASSDPSKAGEDYGEQFF. The CDR3 DNA reads TGTGCCAGCAGTGATCCCTCCAAAGCGGGGGAAGACTACGGGGAGCAGTTTTTC.

This chain uses TRBV4-2 with TRBJ2-4, with D perhaps TRBD1 (6 bases). The CDR3 consists of 16 residues. Trimming removed 0 bases from V and 2 bases from J, with 11 bases in between. CDR1 and CDR2 (germline): LGHNA, YNFKEQ. This CDR3 reads CASSQDMTGPKNIQYF. CDR3 DNA sequence: TGTGCCAGCAGCCAAGATATGACAGGTCCCAAAAACATTCAGTACTTC.

The gene calls are TRBV7-2 and TRBJ2-2; D remains unclear. In germline, CDR1 is SGHTA, CDR2 FQGNSA. This CDR3 is 13 amino acids long. V was cut by 4 bases and J by 4 bases, with 7 bases left in between. The CDR3 protein is CASSSYSTGELFF. CDR3 bases: TGTGCCAGCAGCTCCTACAGCACCGGGGAGCTGTTTTTT.

This clonotype was observed a few times. No conserved phenylalanine or tryptophan ends this CDR3, so it is likely a read error. The CDR3 bases are TGTGCCAGCAGAGTTACAGGGACGGGGAGTGAGCAGTTCTTA. Its protein is CASRVTGTGSEQFL. The J gene is TRBJ2-1, the V gene TRBV11-2, with D possibly matching TRBD1 (6 bases). This CDR3 is built from 14 residues. Germline CDR1 reads SGHAT; CDR2 reads FQNNGV. V lost 6 bases, J lost 9 bases, and 18 bases lay in between.

With respect to this clonotype: The germline gene is not matched at one end of the junction; a read error may be the cause. The chain employs TRBV10-3 and TRBJ2-2, with D possibly being TRBD1 or TRBD2 (5 bases each). The germline V gene encodes CDR1 ENHRY and CDR2 SYGVKD. This CDR3 comprises 13 residues. CDR3 amino acids: CALRAVNTGALFF. In DNA, the CDR3 is TGTGCCCTCAGGGCTGTGAACACCGGGGCGCTGTTTTTT.

CDR3 protein: CASSQRTGTANEQFF. As DNA, the CDR3 is TGTGCCAGCAGCCAACGCACCGGGACTGCGAATGAGCAGTTCTTC. This sequence joins TRBV7-6 and TRBJ2-5; TRBD2 is a possible D gene (6 bases). The assigned J gene may be wrong: the sequence end matches TRBJ2-1 better. CDR1 SGHVS and CDR2 FNYEAQ come from the germline V gene. The CDR3 sequence is 15 residues long.

Of note for this clonotype: This could be a read error, since a much larger clone is one nucleotide away. The rearrangement links TRBV27 to TRBJ1-1; 8 bases line up with TRBD1. The CDR3 totals 15 residues. Germline assignment: CDR1 MNHEY and CDR2 SMNVEV (reference sequence). DNA of the CDR3: TGTGCCAACAGTACCTGGACAGGGATGGACACTGAAGCTTTCTTT. This encodes CANSTWTGMDTEAFF.

The chain joins TRBV10-1 to TRBJ2-1; 10 bases are a match to TRBD2. From germline, CDR1 is WNHNN and CDR2 SYGVQD (reference sequence). CDR3 size: 14 residues. Trimming took 5 bases from V and 2 from J; bases not matched to a gene: 0. The CDR3 loop is CASSTSGAYNEQFF. The CDR3 coding sequence is TGCGCCAGCAGTACTAGCGGGGCCTACAATGAGCAGTTCTTC.

V and J are TRBV6-1 and TRBJ1-2, with D perhaps TRBD1 (6 bases). Per the germline V gene, CDR1 is MNHNS and CDR2 is SASEGT. The V and J ends lost 3 bases and 4 bases respectively, with 6 bases between them. The CDR3 extends over 12 amino acids. The CDR3 DNA reads as TGTGCCAGCAGTGAGGGGGCCTATGGCTACACCTTC. Its translation: CASSEGAYGYTF.

This clonotype has a handful of counts. The chain recombines TRBV12-3 or TRBV12-4 with TRBJ2-3, with 14 bases that match TRBD2. This CDR3 is 17 amino acids long. Trimming at V came to 6 bases and at J to 1 base, leaving 6 bases not matched to a gene. CDR3 region: CASRRGLAGAGTDTQYF. The DNA of the CDR3 is TGTGCCAGCAGGAGGGGACTAGCGGGAGCAGGCACAGATACGCAGTATTTT.

The CDR3 is CARGYRDKDMQYF. The DNA for the CDR3 is TGTGCCAGGGGGTACAGGGACAAAGATATGCAGTACTTC. The gene calls are TRBV6-1 and TRBJ2-4, with a tentative D call TRBD1 (6 bases). V lost 9 bases and J lost 13, with 22 bases in between. The CDR3 has 13 residues. Looked up from germline, CDR1 is MNHNS and CDR2 is SASEGT.

The chain employs TRBV6-5 and TRBJ2-3; D remains ambiguous. CDR1 is MNHEY, CDR2 SVGAGI, per germline. Trimming removed 4 bases from V and 10 bases from J, with 12 bases in between. This CDR3 has 12 amino acids. The CDR3 DNA reads TGTGCCAGCAGTTTGGACGGCCAGGCGCAGTATTTT. Translated: CASSLDGQAQYF.

V and J are TRBV5-1 and TRBJ2-1; unclear D gene. The J call may be faulty, since TRBJ2-7 better matches the DNA end. CDR3 length: 12 residues. Germline assignment: CDR1 SGHRS and CDR2 YFSETQ. CDR3 protein: CASRDQTYEQYF. The DNA of the CDR3 is TGCGCCAGCCGCGATCAAACCTACGAGCAGTACTTC.

This sequence joins TRBV7-2 and TRBJ2-3; the match to TRBD1 covers 8 bases. Germline assignment: CDR1 SGHTA and CDR2 FQGNSA. The CDR3 length is 14 residues. V lost 7 bases, J lost 5 bases, and 8 bases stayed unmatched. The CDR3 loop is CASTATGVRDTQYF. In DNA form, the CDR3 reads TGTGCCAGCACCGCGACAGGGGTGAGAGATACGCAGTATTTT.

Points on this clonotype: The junction departs from the called germline gene at one end, perhaps through a read error. This chain uses TRBV6-1 with TRBJ2-4; D might be TRBD2 (6 bases). This CDR3 has 16 amino acids. The germline CDR1 and CDR2 sequences are MNHNS and SASEGT. The CDR3 protein is CASSEAGTGVENTQYF. CDR3 bases: TGTGCCAGCAGTGAAGCGGGGACGGGGGTTGAGAATACTCAGTACTTT.

The chain links TRBV6-1 to TRBJ2-1; D unclear. The CDR3 totals 14 residues. The germline V gene has CDR1 MNHNS and CDR2 SASEGT. The germline V and J ends were trimmed by 2 bases and 10 bases, with 15 bases remaining between them. CDR3 region: CASSEFYGSYEQFF. CDR3 bases: TGTGCCAGCAGTGAATTTTACGGCTCCTACGAGCAGTTCTTC.

This clonotype came up once. This chain links TRBV6-1 with TRBJ2-1; 10 bases map to TRBD2. Unmatched junction bases numbered 10, after V lost 7 bases and J lost 4 bases. This CDR3 spans 16 amino acids. Per the germline V gene, CDR1 is MNHNS and CDR2 is SASEGT. The CDR3 DNA follows: TGTGCCAGCACCCCCCGATTACTAGCGGGATACAATGAGCAGTTCTTC. This translates into CASTPRLLAGYNEQFF.

This clonotype has ten or more counts. The J gene is TRBJ2-1, the V gene TRBV6-1, with a weak D call TRBD1 (5 bases). Gene TRBJ2-7 matches the end of the DNA better, so the J call may be wrong. The length of the CDR3 is 14 residues. Germline values: CDR1 MNHNS, CDR2 SASEGT. This chain's CDR3 is CASSEGPTPYEQYF. The CDR3 bases are TGTGCCAGCAGTGAGGGGCCCACCCCCTACGAGCAGTACTTC.

This clonotype has more than one count but fewer than ten. This sequence joins TRBV10-1 and TRBJ2-1; 7 bases are shared with TRBD1. Germline CDR1 reads WNHNN; CDR2 reads SYGVQD (reference sequence). This CDR3 comprises 13 residues. The trim removed 6 bases at V and 9 bases at J, leaving 8 bases unmatched. The DNA of the CDR3 is TGCGCCAGCAGCTTCGACAGGGCCAGTGAGCAGTTCTTC. It specifies CASSFDRASEQFF.

This clonotype was recorded at least ten times. The V call is TRBV14, the J call TRBJ2-1, with D unclear. CDR3 length: 12 amino acids. Per the germline V gene, CDR1 is SGHDN and CDR2 is FVKESK. The V end was cut by 3 bases, the J end by 8 bases, with 8 bases between. The CDR3, as DNA: TGTGCCAGCAGCCACGATTTAGATGAGCAGTTCTTC. Translation gives CASSHDLDEQFF.